A selection of T cell receptor beta chains follows, all from one sample in a study of Ad26.COV2.S vaccination and SARS-CoV-2 variants. Clones were read by immunoSEQ multiplex PCR, and TCRdb kept only the in-frame ones, dropping some. The table shows about 410,000 clones, with about nine tenths occurring only once. The starting material was peripheral blood, obtained in a trial of Ad26.COV2.S vaccine versus placebo. The receptors come from a person aged 18-60 years who received the Ad26.COV2.S COVID-19 vaccine or a placebo. Both conserved end residues are part of each CDR3. A D gene is named only where the DNA matches it firmly. Clone size is not always given. Where it is, it says once, few, many or a class for expanded clones.

j_gene | v_gene | d_gene | abundance | CDR3aa | CDR3nt
TRBJ1-6 | TRBV7-8 | . | . | CASSLEAVGSPLHF | TGTGCCAGCAGCTTAGAAGCTGTGGGTTCACCCCTCCACTTT
TRBJ1-1 | TRBV30 | . | . | CAWGDETEAFF | TGTGCCTGGGGGGACGAGACTGAAGCTTTCTTT
TRBJ1-2 | TRBV29-1 | . | once | CSVEWGQYGYTF | TGCAGCGTTGAGTGGGGGCAGTATGGCTACACCTTC
TRBJ1-2 | TRBV7-9 | . | . | CASSLGGFFDGYTF | TGTGCCAGCAGCTTGGGAGGGTTCTTCGACGGCTACACCTTC
TRBJ1-1 | TRBV6-5 | . | . | CASSYSGGLGTEAFF | TGTGCCAGCAGTTACTCGGGGGGCCTTGGCACTGAAGCTTTCTTT
TRBJ2-7 | TRBV3-1/TRBV3-2 | . | . | CASSQEGSSYEQYF | TGTGCCAGCAGCCAAGAGGGGAGCTCCTACGAGCAGTACTTC
TRBJ1-2 | TRBV2 | . | . | CASNRNEVCGYTF | TGTGCCAGCAATAGAAATGAGGTCTGTGGCTACACCTTC
TRBJ1-2 | TRBV19 | . | . | CASSSRTVNGYTF | TGTGCCAGTAGTTCGAGGACAGTTAATGGCTACACCTTC
TRBJ2-3 | TRBV3-1/TRBV3-2 | . | . | CASSQDIGATQYF | TGTGCCAGCAGCCAAGACATAGGAGCTACGCAGTATTTT
TRBJ2-7 | TRBV5-1 | . | . | CASSSNPQGLSYEQYF | TGCGCCAGCAGCTCGAATCCACAGGGCCTCTCCTACGAGCAGTACTTC
TRBJ2-5 | TRBV5-5 | . | . | CASSLQGWGETQYF | TGTGCCAGCAGCTTACAGGGTTGGGGAGAGACCCAGTACTTC
TRBJ2-3 | TRBV5-5 | . | . | CASSPDGGPQYF | TGTGCCAGCAGCCCGGATGGGGGGCCGCAGTATTTT
TRBJ2-3 | TRBV19 | TRBD2 | . | CASCLASGSTDTQYF | TGTGCCAGTTGTTTGGCTAGCGGTTCCACAGATACGCAGTATTTT
TRBJ2-7 | TRBV10-3 | TRBD1 | . | CAIRRQGTYEQYF | TGTGCCATCAGACGACAGGGGACTTACGAGCAGTACTTC
TRBJ1-2 | TRBV4-2 | . | . | CASSQDHSNNYGYTF | TGTGCCAGCAGCCAAGACCACAGTAATAACTATGGCTACACCTTC
TRBJ1-5 | TRBV7-2 | . | . | CASSLLDQPQHF | TGTGCCAGCAGCTTACTGGATCAGCCCCAGCATTTT
TRBJ1-3 | TRBV25-1 | . | . | CASSEYPDNTIYF | TGTGCCAGCAGTGAATATCCCGACAACACCATATATTTT
TRBJ1-2 | TRBV5-6 | . | many | CASSPWPADYGYTF | TGTGCCAGCAGCCCCTGGCCGGCTGACTATGGCTACACCTTC
TRBJ1-3 | TRBV6-5 | TRBD1 | . | CASSLGQRLSGNTIYF | TGTGCCAGCAGTTTGGGACAGCGACTCTCTGGAAACACCATATATTTT
TRBJ1-2 | TRBV7-2 | . | . | CASSRTIMGSYGYTF | TGTGCCAGCAGCCGCACGATTATGGGGTCTTATGGCTACACCTTC
TRBJ2-5 | TRBV3-1/TRBV3-2 | . | once | CASSQDHGSGETQYF | TGTGCCAGCAGCCAAGATCATGGTAGCGGTGAGACCCAGTACTTC
TRBJ2-2 | TRBV11-3 | TRBD2 | once | CASSVGLATNTGELFF | TGTGCCAGCAGCGTAGGACTAGCGACGAACACCGGGGAGCTGTTTTTT
TRBJ2-2 | TRBV3-1/TRBV3-2 | . | . | CASSQEWSVNTGELFF | TGTGCCAGCAGCCAAGAATGGTCAGTAAACACCGGGGAGCTGTTTTTT
TRBJ2-2 | TRBV11-3 | . | . | CASSLAETGELFF | TGTGCCAGCAGCTTGGCGGAGACCGGGGAGCTGTTTTTT
TRBJ1-5 | TRBV7-9 | . | . | CASSPSATGGQPQHF | TGTGCCAGCAGCCCAAGCGCGACGGGGGGACAGCCCCAGCATTTT
TRBJ2-1 | TRBV5-1 | . | . | CASSTDRLVNEQFF | TGCGCCAGCAGCACTGACAGGCTGGTCAATGAGCAGTTCTTC
TRBJ2-2 | TRBV9 | . | . | CASGQGMSTGELFF | TGTGCCAGCGGACAAGGAATGAGCACCGGGGAGCTGTTTTTT
TRBJ1-5 | TRBV6-1 | TRBD1 | few | CASSERARAGTGGQPQHF | TGTGCCAGCAGCGAAAGGGCAAGGGCCGGGACAGGGGGTCAGCCCCAGCATTTT
TRBJ1-2 | TRBV27 | TRBD1 | few | CASSPTPTGNYGYTF | TGTGCCAGCAGCCCCACCCCGACAGGGAATTATGGCTACACCTTC
TRBJ2-5 | TRBV11-3 | . | . | CASSRTSAGTQYF | TGTGCCAGCAGTCGAACTAGTGCAGGGACCCAGTACTTC
TRBJ2-1 | TRBV5-4 | . | . | CASSDSSTYNEQFF | TGTGCCAGCAGCGATTCGTCAACCTACAATGAGCAGTTCTTC
TRBJ2-5 | TRBV20-1 | . | once | CSVRTQYF | TGCAGTGTAAGGACCCAGTACTTC
TRBJ2-3 | TRBV5-5 | . | . | CASTGSSTDTQYF | TGTGCCAGTACAGGGTCCAGCACAGATACGCAGTATTTT
TRBJ2-5 | TRBV6-1 | . | . | CASSEVGETQYF | TGTGCCAGCAGTGAAGTCGGAGAGACCCAGTACTTC
TRBJ2-3 | TRBV5-6 | . | few | CASSPRWERNTDTQYF | TGTGCCAGCAGCCCAAGGTGGGAGCGGAACACAGATACGCAGTATTTT
TRBJ1-5 | TRBV7-9 | . | . | CASSLSNQPQHF | TGTGCCAGCAGCTTATCGAATCAGCCCCAGCATTTT
TRBJ2-5 | TRBV11-3 | . | . | CASSLGPGETQYF | TGTGCCAGCAGCTTGGGCCCCGGAGAGACCCAGTACTTC
TRBJ1-1 | TRBV4-1 | TRBD1 | . | CASSARTGEFSAEAFF | TGCGCCAGCAGCGCCCGGACAGGGGAGTTTTCCGCTGAAGCTTTCTTT
TRBJ1-1 | TRBV13 | . | . | CASSLGTNTEAFF | TGTGCCAGCAGCTTAGGGACGAACACTGAAGCTTTCTTT
TRBJ2-3 | TRBV10-3 | . | . | CAISESRRGDTQYF | TGTGCCATCAGTGAGTCGAGGAGGGGAGATACGCAGTATTTT